The present entry profiles one T cell receptor beta chain with its context. Data came from immunoSEQ multiplex PCR; TCRdb stores just in-frame clones and leaves some out. The sample records tens of thousands of clones, about 91% being singletons. J lost 3 bases, V lost 2 bases, and 11 bases had no gene match. CDR3 length equals 19 residues. Germline CDR1 and CDR2: WSHSY and SAAADI. This entry belongs to a study of T cell changes during pregnancy in multiple sclerosis. The gene calls are TRBV10-2 and TRBJ2-1; TRBD2 matches at 12 bases. The sequenced sample was CD8+ T cells from peripheral blood mononuclear cells, obtained before pregnancy. This receptor was obtained from a female donor with multiple sclerosis, enrolled in a pregnancy study. CDR3 DNA: TGCGCCAGCAGTGAGCAGGGACTAGCGGGCCCTGGTTTCTACAATGAGCAGTTCTTC. It is translated as CASSEQGLAGPGFYNEQFF.